The source of this TCR beta chain is a study of T cells expressing NK-cell markers. The overall study: Seven HCMV-seropositive donors and one seronegative donor made up the eight sequenced donors. Overall study findings and caveats: Top CD8+ clonotypes included the dominant CD3+CD56+NKG2C+ clonotypes in 5 or 6 donors. In several donors, dominant clonotypes made up roughly 25-60.1% of CD3+CD56-NKG2C+ cells.

On this clonotype itself: Its antigen is not known.

Germline CDR1 LNHNV, CDR2 YYDKDF (reference sequence). The CDR3 consists of 16 residues. TCRdb re-called the 5' RACE reads and catalogs CDR3 proteins one per entry, DNA excluded. The table lists about 550,000 distinct CDR3 sequences. This TCR derives from a man between 18 and 29 years old in good health. The chain combines TRBV15 with TRBJ2-4; the TCRdb call, TRBD1, lacks DNA for checking. Sequencing was done on a sample of blood T cells: a sorted CD56 or NKG2C T cell subset, CD4+ or CD8+ T cells, or bulk PBMC T cells (not recorded which). CDR3 sequence: CATSRDRVSSKNIQYF.